The rows below give T cell receptor beta chains drawn from one sample of a study of control samples from healthy donors and cancer patients. Data came from immunoSEQ multiplex PCR; TCRdb stores just in-frame clones and leaves some out. Altogether roughly 200,000 clones are present, roughly nine tenths being singletons, with the ten largest covering approximately 1.8%. The sequenced sample consisted of blood. All receptors derive from a man aged 25 to 40 in good health. CDR3s include the opening cysteine and the closing phenylalanine or tryptophan. The D gene is left open where the match is weak. Clone size is not always given. Where it is, it says once, few, many or a class for expanded clones.

D gene | J gene | clone size | V gene | CDR3 protein | CDR3 DNA
NA | TRBJ1-1 | NA | TRBV4-1 | CASGGTEAFF | TGCGCCAGCGGGGGGACTGAAGCTTTCTTT
TRBD2 | TRBJ2-1 | once | TRBV11-2 | CASSRTSGGGNEQFF | TGTGCCAGCAGCCGGACTAGCGGGGGGGGGAATGAGCAGTTCTTC
TRBD2 | TRBJ2-7 | NA | TRBV30 | CAWETGLAGSYEQYF | TGTGCCTGGGAGACAGGACTAGCGGGATCCTACGAGCAGTACTTC
NA | TRBJ1-2 | NA | TRBV18 | CASSPLGPPNDMEGYTF | TGTGCCAGCTCACCGCTGGGCCCCCCTAACGATATGGAGGGCTACACCTTC
NA | TRBJ1-1 | NA | TRBV12-3/TRBV12-4 | CASSLLEREAFF | TGTGCCAGCAGTTTACTCGAAAGGGAAGCTTTCTTT
NA | TRBJ1-6 | NA | TRBV7-9 | CASSLDSLNSPLHF | TGTGCCAGCAGCTTGGACAGCTTGAATTCACCCCTCCACTTT
NA | TRBJ1-5 | NA | TRBV2 | CASGQTLNQPQHF | TGTGCCAGCGGACAGACCCTCAATCAGCCCCAGCATTTT
TRBD1 | TRBJ1-4 | NA | TRBV9 | CASSLTGANEKLFF | TGTGCCAGCAGCCTGACAGGGGCTAATGAAAAACTGTTTTTT
TRBD1 | TRBJ1-6 | NA | TRBV30 | CACNRGPVNSPLHF | TGTGCCTGCAACAGGGGCCCCGTTAATTCACCCCTCCACTTT
NA | TRBJ2-7 | NA | TRBV4-1 | CASSQAVTGSFEQYF | TGCGCCAGCAGCCAAGCGGTCACAGGCAGTTTCGAGCAGTACTTC
TRBD1 | TRBJ2-3 | NA | TRBV4-1 | CASSYSGTGGTDTQYF | TGCGCCAGCAGCTATTCCGGGACAGGGGGAACAGATACGCAGTATTTT
TRBD1 | TRBJ2-7 | NA | TRBV25-1 | CASSPFGGTGSDEQYF | TGTGCCAGCAGCCCTTTCGGCGGGACAGGGAGCGACGAGCAGTACTTC
TRBD1 | TRBJ2-6 | NA | TRBV5-6 | CASSSGTGNVLTF | TGTGCCAGCAGCTCCGGGACAGGGAACGTCCTGACTTTC
NA | TRBJ2-1 | once | TRBV2 | CASSVGGRSYNEQFF | TGTGCCAGCAGTGTCGGAGGCCGGTCCTACAATGAGCAGTTCTTC